The 31 T cell receptor beta chains listed next were all sequenced from one sample in a study of cytomegalovirus exposure and HLA in healthy donors. Primers: 60 Vbeta forward and 13 Jbeta reverse. The repertoire was sequenced with immunoSEQ multiplex PCR; TCRdb's copy has only in-frame clones and lacks some. This sample carries some 63,000 clones, 65% to 90% of them seen once, and the ten largest clones take under 2%. The sample comprised PBMCs. These receptors all come from a human donor in good health.

The chain combines TRBV28 with TRBJ2-4, with D tentatively TRBD2 (7 bases). V gave up 1 base and J gave up 2 bases, with 27 bases separating them. The CDR3 runs 21 residues. Per germline, CDR1 MDHEN and CDR2 SYDVKM. The CDR3 loop reads CASSLFRGAYTGALSKNIQYF. CDR3 bases: TGTGCCAGCAGTTTATTCCGGGGGGCCTACACGGGCGCTTTATCCAAAAACATTCAGTACTTC.

The J gene is TRBJ1-1, the V gene TRBV7-3; D possibly corresponds to TRBD1 (5 bases). This CDR3 has 13 amino acids. Trimming shortened V by 5 bases and J by 5 bases, and 12 bases separated the two germline ends. The germline V gene encodes CDR1 SGHTA and CDR2 FQGTGA. In DNA form, the CDR3 reads TGTGCCAGCAGCGGGGGGGATTCGACTGAAGCTTTCTTT. As protein: CASSGGDSTEAFF.

The gene calls are TRBV5-5 and TRBJ2-5, with 8 bases fitting TRBD1. V lost 0 bases, J lost 1 base, and 8 bases stayed unmatched. The CDR3 extends over 17 amino acids. Germline CDR1 SGHKS, CDR2 YYEKEE (reference sequence). The CDR3 loop reads CASSLAPGGKLQETQYF. DNA for the CDR3: TGTGCCAGCAGCTTGGCCCCAGGGGGCAAACTCCAAGAGACCCAGTACTTC.

On this clone itself: The same CDR3 also results from other DNA sequences found in this sample. This sequence joins TRBV5-1 and TRBJ2-2; D unresolved. With 3 bases removed from V and 4 bases from J, the gap between germline ends came to 10 bases. Germline V gives CDR1 SGHRS, CDR2 YFSETQ. The CDR3 has 14 amino acids. The CDR3 is CASSWVAVTGELFF. The CDR3 DNA sequence: TGCGCCAGCAGCTGGGTGGCGGTCACCGGGGAGCTGTTTTTT.

This clone came up once. The chain links TRBV7-9 to TRBJ1-1; no clear D gene. The V and J ends lost 5 bases and 1 base respectively, with 14 bases between them. The CDR3 covers 15 residues. Germline CDR1 SEHNR, CDR2 FQNEAQ (reference sequence). The CDR3 nucleotides are TGTGCCAGCAGCCCCCGTACAGCCGCGAACACTGAAGCTTTCTTT. Translating gives CASSPRTAANTEAFF.

The chain employs TRBV18 and TRBJ1-1, with TRBD1 identical over 7 bases. CDR1 and CDR2 from the germline V gene are KGHSH and LQKENI. The CDR3 sequence is 16 residues long. V shed 4 bases, J shed 0 bases, and the junction held 8 bases outside the gene matches. The CDR3 here is CASSHERTGMNTEAFF. Here the CDR3 DNA reads TGTGCCAGCTCACACGAGCGGACAGGAATGAACACTGAAGCTTTCTTT.

The table lists this clone with a few counts. This chain connects TRBV6-5 to TRBJ2-4; no definite D call. This CDR3 has 13 residues. V dropped 1 base and J dropped 4 bases, with 5 bases sitting between them. Germline V gene lookup returns CDR1 MNHEY and CDR2 SVGAGI. The DNA of the CDR3 is TGTGCCAGCAGTTACTGCAGGAAAAACATTCAGTACTTC. It is translated as CASSYCRKNIQYF.

The chain links TRBV7-2 to TRBJ2-5; weak D call: TRBD2 (5 bases). V lost 3 bases and J lost 11, with 19 bases in between. Germline values: CDR1 SGHTA, CDR2 FQGNSA. This CDR3 has 14 amino acids. CDR3 amino acids: CASSLSGLPEEQYF. The CDR3 DNA is TGTGCCAGCAGCTTGAGCGGCCTGCCCGAAGAGCAGTACTTC.

The V call is TRBV5-4, the J call TRBJ2-1; TRBD2 aligns across 10 bases. The germline V gene encodes CDR1 SGHNT and CDR2 YYREEE (reference sequence). The length of the CDR3 is 16 residues. V shed 4 bases and J 2 bases; nucleotides not matched to a gene: 6. CDR3 nucleotide sequence: TGTGCCAGCAGCCAAGGACTAGCGGTGGCCTACAATGAGCAGTTCTTC. This gives the protein CASSQGLAVAYNEQFF.

The rearrangement joins TRBV9 to TRBJ2-7; TRBD2 is a possible D gene (5 bases). The germline gives CDR1 SGDLS, CDR2 YYNGEE. V was trimmed by 0 bases and J by 6 bases, leaving 10 bases between them. The CDR3 spans 13 residues. The DNA of the CDR3 is TGTGCCAGCAGCGTAGGTGGAGGAGGCGAGCAGTACTTC. This translates into CASSVGGGGEQYF.

The J gene is TRBJ2-3, the V gene TRBV4-3; maybe TRBD1 (6 bases). V was pared by 0 bases and J by 7 bases, with 26 bases between. The CDR3 extends over 19 amino acids. Looked up from germline, CDR1 is LGHNA and CDR2 is YSLEER. Here the CDR3 DNA reads TGCGCCAGCAGCCAAGATGGCGCTTTCGTTCGTGGGGGCGCTAATACGCAGTATTTT. As protein: CASSQDGAFVRGGANTQYF.

The gene calls are TRBV4-1 and TRBJ1-5; TRBD1 aligns across 8 bases. Germline loops: CDR1 MGHRA, CDR2 YSYEKL. This CDR3 region has 15 residues. J lost 4 bases, V lost 3 bases, and 5 bases had no gene match. CDR3 bases: TGCGCCAGCAGCCAGGCAGGGGGCGCGAATCAGCCCCAGCATTTT. Encoded protein: CASSQAGGANQPQHF.

This clone has only a few counts. V and J are TRBV6-6 and TRBJ1-5, with D maybe TRBD1 (5 bases). CDR3 length: 15 residues. Germline CDR1 and CDR2: MNHNY and SVGAGI (reference sequence). With 0 bases removed from V and 7 bases from J, the gap between germline ends came to 13 bases. The CDR3 nucleotides read TGTGCCAGCAGTTACTCTTCAGGGTCTGGCCAGCCCCAGCATTTT. This encodes CASSYSSGSGQPQHF.

The chain combines TRBV27 with TRBJ2-7, with TRBD2 matching over 7 bases. CDR1 is MNHEY and CDR2 is SMNVEV in the germline V gene (reference sequence). This CDR3 is built from 19 residues. With 1 base clipped from V and 0 bases from J, the junction kept 15 bases outside the gene matches. The CDR3 loop reads CASSLFGSQPGGTSYEQYF. CDR3 bases: TGTGCCAGCAGTTTATTTGGGTCGCAACCGGGAGGAACCTCCTACGAGCAGTACTTC.

The chain uses TRBV11-1 and TRBJ1-1, with unresolved D. The germline V gene encodes CDR1 SGHAT and CDR2 FQDESV (reference sequence). This CDR3 has 13 residues. The ends were cut back, 4 bases at V and 6 bases at J, with 12 bases in the middle. In DNA form, the CDR3 reads TGTGCCAGCAGCTACCAGGTACGCTCTGAAGCTTTCTTT. Protein product: CASSYQVRSEAFF.

The chain couples TRBV27 to TRBJ2-5; TRBD1 might be the D (5 bases). The germline V gene encodes CDR1 MNHEY and CDR2 SMNVEV (reference sequence). The CDR3 has 13 residues. The V and J ends lost 6 bases and 5 bases respectively, with 13 bases between them. As DNA, the CDR3 is TGTGCCAGCAGGGAAGGGGCTGGGGAGACCCAGTACTTC. Amino acids: CASREGAGETQYF.

This clone was observed a single time. V and J are TRBV7-9 and TRBJ2-1, with TRBD1 as a possible D gene (8 bases). The CDR3 has 16 amino acids. Germline CDR1 SEHNR, CDR2 FQNEAQ (reference sequence). Trimming shortened V by 2 bases and J by 6 bases, and 17 bases separated the two germline ends. The CDR3, as DNA: TGTGCCAGCAGCTTAACAGGGGGGGGGAGCTCCAATGAGCAGTTCTTC. Encoded protein: CASSLTGGGSSNEQFF.

This chain connects TRBV5-5 to TRBJ1-3; 8 positions agree with TRBD1. The germline gives CDR1 SGHKS, CDR2 YYEKEE (reference sequence). The CDR3 sequence is 17 residues long. V was pared by 4 bases and J by 4 bases, with 13 bases of the junction left unmatched. The chain's CDR3 is CASSPFGAGGAGNTIYF. The CDR3, as DNA: TGTGCCAGCAGCCCCTTTGGCGCAGGGGGCGCCGGAAACACCATATATTTT.

The chain links TRBV7-2 to TRBJ2-1; TRBD2 might be the D (6 bases). The CDR3 sequence is 12 residues long. Trimming removed 5 bases from V and 15 bases from J, with 17 bases in between. Germline V gene data show CDR1 as SGHTA and CDR2 as FQGNSA. CDR3 sequence (DNA): TGTGCCAGCAGCGCCGAAGCGGGCCCGCGGTTCTTC. It specifies CASSAEAGPRFF.

In this sample, this clone turned up a few times. The chain joins TRBV6-1 to TRBJ2-1; 7 positions agree with TRBD2. V lost 3 bases to trimming and J lost 4 bases; unmatched junction nucleotides: 6. Per the germline V gene, CDR1 is MNHNS and CDR2 is SASEGT. The CDR3 consists of 15 residues. This chain's CDR3 is CASSEGEGPYNEQFF. The CDR3 nucleotides are TGTGCCAGCAGTGAGGGGGAGGGCCCATACAATGAGCAGTTCTTC.

The rearrangement joins TRBV5-1 to TRBJ2-3; 14 positions agree with TRBD2. Unmatched junction bases numbered 3, after V lost 3 bases and J lost 6 bases. In germline, CDR1 is SGHRS, CDR2 YFSETQ. The CDR3 sequence is 15 residues long. The CDR3 bases are TGCGCCAGCAGCTGGGGACTAGCGGGGGCGGATACGCAGTATTTT. Its protein product is CASSWGLAGADTQYF.

The CDR3 spells CASSLTPTGSTNEKLFF. The CDR3 coding sequence is TGCGCCAGCAGCCTAACCCCTACAGGGTCAACTAATGAAAAACTGTTTTTT. This chain joins TRBV5-1 and TRBJ1-4; TRBD1 is a possible D gene (6 bases). V lost 4 bases to trimming and J lost 0 bases, with 16 bases between them. The CDR3 loop spans 17 amino acids. Looked up from germline, CDR1 is SGHRS and CDR2 is YFSETQ.

The rearrangement joins TRBV25-1 to TRBJ2-3, with a tentative D call TRBD1 (5 bases). Germline lookup yields CDR1 MGHDK and CDR2 SYGVNS. V shed 1 base and J shed 7 bases, with 12 bases lying between them. The CDR3 contains 14 residues. This CDR3 reads CASSESGLAHTQYF. CDR3 nucleotide sequence: TGTGCCAGCAGTGAATCAGGGCTTGCCCATACGCAGTATTTT.

This clone was observed a single time. The chain has TRBV7-2 and TRBJ2-4, with a possible D match to TRBD1 (6 bases). The CDR3 contains 13 residues. Germline assignment: CDR1 SGHTA and CDR2 FQGNSA. With 7 bases removed from V and 8 bases from J, the gap between germline ends came to 15 bases. The CDR3 loop is CASTLGNRDIQYF. The CDR3, as DNA: TGTGCCAGCACCCTGGGGAACAGGGACATTCAGTACTTC.

The V call is TRBV19, the J call TRBJ2-1; 11 bases agree with TRBD2. The V gene's germline CDR1 is LNHDA and CDR2 SQIVND (reference sequence). The CDR3 covers 15 residues. The J segment lost 4 bases and the V segment lost 6 bases, leaving 5 bases of the junction unmatched. In DNA form, the CDR3 reads TGTGCCAGTAGAATGGGACTAGCGGAGTACAATGAGCAGTTCTTC. Protein: CASRMGLAEYNEQFF.

The chain links TRBV28 to TRBJ2-1; 8 positions match TRBD1. Trimming took 3 bases from V and 1 from J; bases not matched to a gene: 2. CDR1 and CDR2 (germline): MDHEN, SYDVKM. The CDR3 runs 15 residues. The CDR3 here is CASSFWTGSYNEQFF. The CDR3 nucleotides read TGTGCCAGCAGTTTTTGGACAGGGTCCTACAATGAGCAGTTCTTC.

The V gene is TRBV7-9, the J gene TRBJ2-5, with 9 bases identical to TRBD2. The CDR3 loop spans 13 amino acids. The junction had 2 bases not matched to a gene; V was cut back by 5 bases and J by 4 bases. Germline assignment: CDR1 SEHNR and CDR2 FQNEAQ (reference sequence). The CDR3 coding sequence is TGTGCCAGCAGCCCGACTAGCGGAGAGACCCAGTACTTC. It specifies CASSPTSGETQYF.

Comment on this clone: The sample contains more than one DNA sequence encoding this CDR3. This chain joins TRBV5-4 and TRBJ2-7; 15 bases fit TRBD2. The CDR3 runs to 18 residues. V trimming: 0 bases; J trimming: 1 base; junction bases outside the gene matches: 5. CDR1 is SGHNT and CDR2 is YYREEE in the germline V gene (reference sequence). The CDR3 nucleotides are TGTGCCAGCAGCTTGGCCGGGACTAGCGGGAGGTTTTCCTACGAGCAGTACTTC. Translating it yields CASSLAGTSGRFSYEQYF.

The rearrangement links TRBV6-5 to TRBJ1-2; the match to TRBD1 covers 7 bases. The CDR3 is 16 residues long. Looked up from germline, CDR1 is MNHEY and CDR2 is SVGAGI. Unmatched junction bases numbered 7, after V lost 1 base and J lost 2 bases. As DNA, the CDR3 is TGTGCCAGCAGTTACTTCCGCCAGGGACAGAACTATGGCTACACCTTC. This codes for CASSYFRQGQNYGYTF.

The chain carries TRBV28 and TRBJ2-3; a weak D match, TRBD1 (5 bases). Germline V lookup: CDR1 MDHEN, CDR2 SYDVKM. Trimming took 3 bases from V and 4 from J, leaving 14 bases between them. The CDR3 is 15 residues long. The CDR3 sequence is CASSFFGSQADTQYF. CDR3 DNA sequence: TGTGCCAGCAGTTTTTTTGGGTCACAGGCAGATACGCAGTATTTT.

The rearrangement uses TRBV2 and TRBJ1-5, with 7 bases lining up with TRBD1. This CDR3 region has 13 residues. Germline V gene lookup returns CDR1 SNHLY and CDR2 FYNNEI. Trimming took 7 bases from V and 7 from J; bases not matched to a gene: 7. Written as DNA, the CDR3 is TGTGCCAGCAACCGGGACAGCCCACAGCCCCAGCATTTT. This encodes CASNRDSPQPQHF. The complete variable domain, with remaining parts taken from reference TRBV2 and TRBJ1-5, reads EPEVTQTPSHQVTQMGQEVILRCVPISNHLYFYWYRQILGQKVEFLVSFYNNEISEKSEIFDDQFSVERPDGSNFTLKIRSTKLEDSAMYFCASNRDSPQPQHFGDGTRLSIL.